This entry lists 6 T cell receptor beta chains sequenced from one sample in a study of T-cell memory formation after mild COVID-19. Each CDR3 protein is one row after TCRdb ran MiXCR on the 5' RACE reads. Here the sample spans 85,000 to 130,000 distinct CDR3 sequences, about a sixth being singletons. Sample: PBMCs or a T cell subset sorted from them (not recorded which). Receptors were obtained from an adult woman who had mild COVID-19 (a few samples of this study predate the infection). Cell type and time point are not known.

This chain connects TRBV9 to TRBJ1-1; D not certain. CDR1 and CDR2 (germline): SGDLS, YYNGEE. V was shortened by 4 bases and J by 4 bases, with 8 bases between the two germline ends. The CDR3 runs to 12 residues. The CDR3 reads CASSLAGTEAFF. In nucleotides, the CDR3 is TGTGCCAGCAGCCTGGCAGGCACTGAAGCTTTCTTT.

This clonotype was observed a handful of times. The rearrangement joins TRBV12-3 or TRBV12-4 to TRBJ1-1; D not resolved. CDR3 length equals 14 residues. The V end lost 4 bases, the J end lost 2 bases, and 11 bases lay between the germline ends. CDR3 coding DNA: TGTGCCAGCAGTTACCTTGGGCCTAACACTGAAGCTTTCTTT. It translates to CASSYLGPNTEAFF.

In its sample, this clonotype was seen a few times. This chain connects TRBV4-1 to TRBJ2-3; 12 bases match TRBD2. V lost 1 base, J lost 0 bases, and 5 bases stayed unmatched. The CDR3 loop spans 18 amino acids. Germline CDR1 is MGHRA and CDR2 is YSYEKL. CDR3: CASSQALTSGGSTDTQYF. The DNA for the CDR3 is TGCGCCAGCAGCCAAGCCCTGACTAGCGGGGGAAGCACAGATACGCAGTATTTT.

This clonotype showed up just a few times. This chain connects TRBV5-1 to TRBJ2-1; TRBD1 aligns across 7 bases. Germline-derived CDR1 and CDR2 are SGHRS and YFSETQ. The V gene end was trimmed by 0 bases and the J gene end by 8 bases; junction bases not matched to a gene: 11. The CDR3 contains 16 residues. The DNA of the CDR3 is TGCGCCAGCAGCTTGGCCCAACAGGGGTGGGTTGATGAGCAGTTCTTC. Translated, it gives CASSLAQQGWVDEQFF. The entire variable domain, with the rest obtained from reference TRBV5-1 and TRBJ2-1, is as follows: KAGVTQTPRYLIKTRGQQVTLSCSPISGHRSVSWYQQTPGQGLQFLFEYFSETQRNKGNFPGRFSGRQFSNSRSEMNVSTLELGDSALYLCASSLAQQGWVDEQFFGPGTRLTVL.

This chain uses TRBV7-9 with TRBJ1-5; D is undetermined. This CDR3 has 12 amino acids. Deletions cut 0 bases from V and 6 bases from J, with 3 bases between. Germline loops: CDR1 SEHNR, CDR2 FQNEAQ (reference sequence). The CDR3 DNA reads as TGTGCCAGCAGCTTAGCTGGTCAGCCCCAGCATTTT. As protein: CASSLAGQPQHF.

This clonotype was detected a few times. V and J are TRBV9 and TRBJ2-3; no reliable D call. The V end lost 3 bases, the J end lost 7 bases, and 15 bases lay between the germline ends. Germline CDR1 SGDLS, CDR2 YYNGEE. There are 14 residues in the CDR3. CDR3 loop: CASSGTPDPYTQYF. DNA of the CDR3: TGTGCCAGCAGCGGGACCCCGGATCCCTATACGCAGTATTTT.